This record concerns one TCR beta chain sequence. Its antigen is currently not known. No base quality values were provided; no much bigger clone lies one nucleotide off. The data stem from a study of blood T cell repertoires in COVID-19 (dated by TCRdb to 2018 to 2020). Describing the broader study: Samples covering the acute and convalescent phases of COVID-19 were provided by collaborators in the United States, Italy and Spain. The prospective study material was composed of cDNA or gDNA derived from T cells, B-cell-depleted T cells, or PBMCs. Subjects who had been exposed to COVID-19, were actively infected with it, or had recovered from it provided the deeply sampled blood TCRbeta repertoires that made up the dataset. The repertoires were released in a freely available public database intended as a resource for research on the immune response to SARS-CoV-2. Samples were obtained from the ongoing ImmuneRACE study (first 160 participants) and from about 1,300 subjects provided by 6 global collaborators. A de-identified subject ID, COVID-19 status, age in years and sex were almost always included in the sample metadata. HLA class I and class II types, where available, came from metadata supplied by the sample provider rather than from assay-based typing. Overall results and qualifications from the work: The amount of clinical and demographic metadata varied by source and participant and was provided uncurated.

Collaborating institutions collected whole blood in K2EDTA tubes following their own protocols. Collaborator samples were shipped for TCRbeta analysis as frozen whole blood, isolated PBMCs, or DNA extracted from either sample type. The germline V and J ends show losses of 8 bases and 5 bases respectively, and no gene match explains 7 bases of the junction. As encoded in the germline V gene, CDR1 is WSHSY while CDR2 is SAAADI. Taken from cysteine to phenylalanine, the CDR3 has 13 residues. Only the CDR3 region is kept as DNA, spanning 39 bases read in frame from base 1. TCRbeta CDR3 regions were amplified from genomic DNA by means of the immunoSEQ Assay, a bias-controlled multiplex PCR. On the authors' methods: Within the assay, amplification of reference gene primers was used to estimate how many nucleated cells each sample contained. To quantify the absolute abundance of each unique TCRbeta CDR3 rearrangement, sequence reads were collapsed and filtered. For each sample, productive Simpson clonality was calculated as the square root of Simpson's diversity index over productive rearrangements. Held by TCRdb, this immuneACCESS table contains in-frame sequences only and omits some clones. Under half of the omission traces to an unresolved V gene where checked; the cause of the rest is unknown. V and J calls and clone size are copied from that table; D and trimming were computed from the DNA. A total of 150,000 to 250,000 clones appear in this sample, approximately 82% of them only once. The top ten constitute approximately 6.9% of the sample.

Source material: peripheral blood. The source of this sequence is a human donor with acute or convalescent COVID-19. The donor label of this sample is uncertain. The chain was built from TRBV10-2 and TRBJ2-3; 7 nucleotides in the junction match TRBD2. The encoded CDR3 is CASGGGFGDTQYF. At the DNA level, the sequence is TGCGCCAGCGGGGGGGGGTTTGGAGATACGCAGTATTTT.